These 23 T cell receptor beta chains were all obtained from the same sample, sequenced in a study of T cell responses to AZD1222 COVID-19 vaccine. The repertoire was sequenced with immunoSEQ multiplex PCR; TCRdb's copy has only in-frame clones and lacks some. The top ten clones hold about 41% of a sample with tens of thousands of clones, roughly 92% of them seen once. The specimen comprised peripheral blood, sampled on day 0 of AZD1222 vaccination. These TCRs come from an adult in good health.

The V gene is TRBV20-1, the J gene TRBJ1-2; no reliable D call. CDR1 is DFQATT and CDR2 is SNEGSKA in the germline V gene (reference sequence). The CDR3 runs 11 residues. The CDR3 spells CSPRSLNGYTF. The CDR3 DNA sequence: TGCAGCCCCAGATCCCTCAATGGCTACACCTTC.

This chain joins TRBV30 and TRBJ1-3; TRBD1 agrees at 11 bases. The germline V gene has CDR1 GTSNPN and CDR2 SVGIG (reference sequence). V shed 3 bases and J 7 bases; nucleotides not matched to a gene: 11. The CDR3 runs to 16 residues. The CDR3, as DNA: TGTGCCTGGAGCGGACAGGGGGCCCGGGTCGGGAACACCATATATTTT. Protein sequence: CAWSGQGARVGNTIYF. Full variable domain (remainder filled in from reference TRBV30 and TRBJ1-3): SQTIHQWPATLVQPVGSPLSLECTVEGTSNPNLYWYRQAAGRGLQLLFYSVGIGQISSEVPQNLSASRPQDRQFILSSKKLLLSDSGFYLCAWSGQGARVGNTIYFGEGSWLTVV.

The rearrangement joins TRBV12-5 to TRBJ1-4; no reliable D call. Germline V gene data show CDR1 as LGHNT and CDR2 as FRNRAP. Trimming removed 5 bases from V and 7 bases from J, with 11 bases in between. The CDR3 has 13 residues. CDR3 sequence: CASGQDYSEKLFF. Here the CDR3 DNA reads TGTGCTAGTGGTCAGGATTATAGTGAAAAACTGTTTTTT.

J is TRBJ2-2 and V is TRBV7-8; perhaps D is TRBD1 or TRBD2 (5 bases each). Germline V CDR1 and CDR2: SGHVS, FQNEAQ. Trimming shortened V by 1 base and J by 6 bases, and 18 bases separated the two germline ends. The CDR3 is made up of 17 amino acids. The CDR3 DNA is TGTGCCAGCAGCTTAGGGACGGGACGCAACGGGGCCGGGGAGCTGTTTTTT. Residues: CASSLGTGRNGAGELFF.

In this sample, this clone turned up once. This chain joins TRBV28 and TRBJ1-1; D gene ambiguous. The CDR3 has 12 amino acids. The germline gives CDR1 MDHEN, CDR2 SYDVKM. Between the trimmed V and J ends, which lost 8 bases and 1 base, there was a span of 8 bases. The CDR3 DNA is TGTGCCAGCGGTCCACAGAACACTGAAGCTTTCTTT. Its translation: CASGPQNTEAFF.

This clone has a handful of counts. The chain combines TRBV15 with TRBJ1-4, with D perhaps TRBD1 (6 bases). The CDR3 runs to 15 residues. Between the trimmed V and J ends, which lost 0 bases and 3 bases, there was a span of 8 bases. Germline-derived CDR1 and CDR2 are LNHNV and YYDKDF (reference sequence). The CDR3 protein is CATSREGASNEKLFF. CDR3 DNA sequence: TGTGCCACCAGCAGAGAGGGGGCGTCTAATGAAAAACTGTTTTTT.

The chain uses TRBV11-2 and TRBJ1-1; D uncertain. There are 14 residues in the CDR3. V lost 4 bases, J lost 6 bases, and 15 bases lay in between. From germline, CDR1 is SGHAT and CDR2 FQNNGV. This CDR3 is CASSWNSFVAEAFF. As DNA, the CDR3 is TGTGCCAGCAGCTGGAATAGTTTCGTAGCTGAAGCTTTCTTT. The whole variable domain, remainder taken from reference TRBV11-2 and TRBJ1-1, is EAGVAQSPRYKIIEKRQSVAFWCNPISGHATLYWYQQILGQGPKLLIQFQNNGVVDDSQLPKDRFSAERLKGVDSTLKIQPAKLEDSAVYLCASSWNSFVAEAFFGQGTRLTVV.

The chain links TRBV6-4 to TRBJ2-3; tentative D call: TRBD2 (6 bases). V dropped 7 bases and J dropped 4 bases, with 15 bases sitting between them. There are 14 residues in the CDR3. CDR1 and CDR2 (germline): MRHNA, SNTAGT. The CDR3, as DNA: TGTGCCAGCAAGAGGGAGGTTGGATCAGATACGCAGTATTTT. This encodes CASKREVGSDTQYF.

V usage is TRBV5-1 and J usage is TRBJ1-1, with 8 bases aligning to TRBD1. Germline lookup yields CDR1 SGHRS and CDR2 YFSETQ. V shed 0 bases and J 4 bases; nucleotides not matched to a gene: 2. This CDR3 comprises 14 residues. The CDR3 sequence: CASSLGQGFTEAFF. The CDR3 DNA is TGCGCCAGCAGCTTGGGACAGGGGTTCACTGAAGCTTTCTTT.

The chain combines TRBV3-1 (or the pseudogene TRBV3-2) with TRBJ1-2, with D possibly matching TRBD1 (5 bases). The germline gives CDR1 LGHDT, CDR2 YNNKEL (reference sequence). V gave up 5 bases and J gave up 1 base, with 11 bases separating them. This CDR3 contains 14 residues. The DNA for the CDR3 is TGTGCCAGCAGCTTCTTGGACATTAACTATGGCTACACCTTC. The encoded protein is CASSFLDINYGYTF.

The V gene is TRBV5-6, the J gene TRBJ2-7, with 9 bases matching TRBD1. Trimming at V came to 1 base and at J to 6 bases, leaving 8 bases not matched to a gene. Germline assignment: CDR1 SGHDT and CDR2 YYEEEE. The CDR3 covers 15 residues. The CDR3 sequence is CASSLIRTGVSEQYF. As DNA, the CDR3 is TGTGCCAGCAGCTTGATTAGGACAGGGGTCAGCGAGCAGTACTTC.

This clone showed up just a few times. This chain uses TRBV6-5 with TRBJ1-6; D might be TRBD1 (5 bases). Between the trimmed V and J ends, which lost 6 bases and 14 bases, there was a span of 20 bases. Germline values: CDR1 MNHEY, CDR2 SVGAGI. This CDR3 is built from 14 residues. CDR3: CASSLGRELRALHF. The CDR3 DNA follows: TGTGCCAGCAGCCTAGGAAGGGAACTCAGGGCCCTCCACTTT.

In its sample, this clone is medium-sized. The V gene is TRBV6-5, the J gene TRBJ2-7; 7 bases line up with TRBD1. Trimming removed 6 bases from V and 3 bases from J; junction bases left unmatched: 8. The CDR3 length is 14 residues. In germline, CDR1 is MNHEY, CDR2 SVGAGI. CDR3: CASSTGTDYYEQYF. For the CDR3, the DNA is TGTGCCAGCAGCACCGGGACAGACTACTACGAGCAGTACTTC.

A remark on this clone: One base away lies a much larger clone, so this may be a sequencing read error. This chain links TRBV3-1 (or the pseudogene TRBV3-2) with TRBJ2-7, with D possibly being TRBD1 or TRBD2 (6 bases each). CDR3 length: 17 amino acids. Germline V gene data show CDR1 as LGHDT and CDR2 as YNNKEL (reference sequence). The CDR3 DNA reads TGTGCCACCAGCCAAGACGAACGCGGCAGGGGAGGCTACGAGCAGTACTTC. Residues: CATSQDERGRGGYEQYF.

The chain links TRBV11-2 to TRBJ2-2; 11 bases agree with TRBD2. Losses at the gene ends were 5 bases for V and 7 bases for J; bases not matched to a gene: 6. The CDR3 length is 15 residues. CDR1 and CDR2 (germline): SGHAT, FQNNGV. Here the CDR3 DNA reads TGTGCCAGCAGCCCACTAGCGGGGGCTGTCGGGGAGCTGTTTTTT. The encoded protein is CASSPLAGAVGELFF.

The gene calls are TRBV6-5 and TRBJ2-2; D may correspond to TRBD1 or TRBD2 (6 bases each). The V gene lost 5 bases and the J gene lost 5 bases, with 12 bases spanning the gap. The CDR3 has 14 residues. Germline V CDR1 and CDR2: MNHEY, SVGAGI. Here the CDR3 DNA reads TGTGCCAGCAGTCCCCGAGGGGGGACCGGGGAGCTGTTTTTT. Its translation: CASSPRGGTGELFF.

In this sample, this clone turned up a few times. V gene TRBV7-6 combines with J gene TRBJ2-5; the D is unclear. CDR1 and CDR2 (germline): SGHVS, FNYEAQ. The V end lost 1 base, the J end lost 5 bases, and 11 bases lay between the germline ends. The length of the CDR3 is 14 residues. This CDR3 is CASSLEGIGETQYF. For the CDR3, the DNA is TGTGCCAGCAGCTTAGAAGGTATTGGCGAGACCCAGTACTTC. Using reference TRBV7-6 and TRBJ2-5 for the parts outside the CDR3, the full variable domain is GAGVSQSPRYKVTKRGQDVALRCDPISGHVSLYWYRQALGQGPEFLTYFNYEAQQDKSGLPNDRFSAERPEGSISTLTIQRTEQRDSAMYRCASSLEGIGETQYFGPGTRLLVL.

This sequence joins TRBV7-8 and TRBJ2-7, with 7 bases identical to TRBD1. Looked up from germline, CDR1 is SGHVS and CDR2 is FQNEAQ. The CDR3 loop spans 14 amino acids. The V gene end was trimmed by 0 bases and the J gene end by 3 bases; junction bases not matched to a gene: 2. In nucleotides, the CDR3 is TGTGCCAGCAGCTTAGCCGACAGGGACTACGAGCAGTACTTC. It yields the protein CASSLADRDYEQYF.

The chain couples TRBV7-9 to TRBJ2-3, with D unclear. The CDR3 length is 11 residues. Germline V gene lookup returns CDR1 SEHNR and CDR2 FQNEAQ (reference sequence). V lost 4 bases and J 8 bases, leaving 7 bases between the germline ends. The CDR3 DNA reads TGTGCCAGCAGCTCCTACCCTACGCAGTATTTT. Protein sequence: CASSSYPTQYF.

The V gene is TRBV28, the J gene TRBJ1-1; TRBD1 is a possible D gene (5 bases). The CDR3 spans 12 residues. Germline assignment: CDR1 MDHEN and CDR2 SYDVKM. The CDR3 coding sequence is TGTGCGGCAGGGCTCATGAACACTGAAGCTTTCTTT. It yields the protein CAAGLMNTEAFF.

The chain joins TRBV7-2 to TRBJ1-5; 8 bases align to TRBD1. This CDR3 is built from 16 residues. V gave up 5 bases and J gave up 4 bases; unmatched junction bases: 10. CDR1 is SGHTA, CDR2 FQGNSA, per germline. The CDR3 nucleotides are TGTGCCAGCAGCACTTACAGGGGGGGGCTAAATCAGCCCCAGCATTTT. Protein product: CASSTYRGGLNQPQHF.

This sequence joins TRBV19 and TRBJ2-4; D may correspond to TRBD1 or TRBD2 (5 bases each). Germline CDR1 is LNHDA and CDR2 is SQIVND (reference sequence). This CDR3 is 14 amino acids long. The V end was cut by 3 bases, the J end by 6 bases, with 12 bases between. The chain's CDR3 is CASSISHGTNIQYF. Written as DNA, the CDR3 is TGTGCCAGTAGTATCAGCCACGGGACAAACATTCAGTACTTC. Together with reference TRBV19 and TRBJ2-4, the CDR3 gives the full variable domain: DGGITQSPKYLFRKEGQNVTLSCEQNLNHDAMYWYRQDPGQGLRLIYYSQIVNDFQKGDIAEGYSVSREKKESFPLTVTSAQKNPTAFYLCASSISHGTNIQYFGAGTRLSVL.

V is TRBV15 and J is TRBJ1-1; no clear D gene. V was cut by 5 bases and J by 4 bases, with 11 bases left in between. Germline V gene data show CDR1 as LNHNV and CDR2 as YYDKDF (reference sequence). The CDR3 runs to 13 residues. For the CDR3, the DNA is TGTGCCACCAGCGGAATACTGGGCACTGAAGCTTTCTTT. Translation gives CATSGILGTEAFF.